A selection of T cell receptor beta chains follows, all from one sample in a study of type 1 regulatory T cells. Each CDR3 protein is one row after TCRdb ran MiXCR on the reads. The sample holds more than 2,000 distinct CDR3 sequences, 5% to 8% seen once. What was sequenced was CD4+ T cells, either the whole sample or a sorted fraction (not recorded which). The source of these receptors is a human donor in good health. Both conserved end residues are part of each CDR3. The order of the fields is clone size, V gene, D gene, J gene, CDR3 DNA, CDR3 protein. The D gene is left open where the match is weak. The size field reads once, few, many or a size class.

medium-sized,TRBV9,.,TRBJ2-2,TGTGCCAGCAGAGTCACGTCCTACACCGGGGAGCTGTTTTTT,CASRVTSYTGELFF
medium-sized,TRBV7-2,.,TRBJ1-1,TGTGCCAGCAGCTTAGATGGTAGAGAAGCTTTCTTT,CASSLDGREAFF
medium-sized,TRBV19,TRBD1,TRBJ1-2,TGTGCCAGTAGTCTCGACTACCGGGACAGGGAAACCTTC,CASSLDYRDRETF
medium-sized,TRBV4-1,.,TRBJ1-1,TGCGCCAGCAGGGGACCCTTAAGGGACACTGAAGCTTTCTTT,CASRGPLRDTEAFF
medium-sized,TRBV7-2,TRBD1,TRBJ1-4,TGTGCCAGCAGCCGGGACAGGGGCTATGAAAAACTGTTTTTT,CASSRDRGYEKLFF
medium-sized,TRBV12-3/TRBV12-4,.,TRBJ2-3,TGTGCCAGCAGTTTAAGGGTCGGAGGGGCAGATACGCAGTATTTT,CASSLRVGGADTQYF
medium-sized,TRBV7-9,.,TRBJ2-5,TGTGCCAGCAGCTTACTAGTGAGCGAGACCCAGTACTTC,CASSLLVSETQYF
medium-sized,TRBV4-3,.,TRBJ2-1,TGCGCCAGCAGCCAAGGGCAGGGATGGGTTAGTGAGCAGTTCTTC,CASSQGQGWVSEQFF
large,TRBV20-1,.,TRBJ1-1,TGCAGTGCTAGCTGGCTGGGGCGGGACACTGAAGCTTTCTTT,CSASWLGRDTEAFF
medium-sized,TRBV5-1,.,TRBJ1-5,TGCGCCAGCAGCTTGGAGGGCAGGGGCTTGGGTCAGCCCCAGCATTTT,CASSLEGRGLGQPQHF
medium-sized,TRBV5-1,.,TRBJ2-3,TGCGCCAGCAGCTTGGGTTCAGGGGCTAGCACAGATACGCAGTATTTT,CASSLGSGASTDTQYF
medium-sized,TRBV7-2,.,TRBJ2-7,TGTGCCAGCAGCTCACCCGGTGGGTTGTCCTACGAGCAGTACTTC,CASSSPGGLSYEQYF
medium-sized,TRBV28,TRBD1,TRBJ1-2,TGTGCCAGCAGTTCAACGACAGGGAATTACTATGGCTACACCTTC,CASSSTTGNYYGYTF
medium-sized,TRBV21-1,.,TRBJ1-1,TGTGCCAGCAGCAAAGCGCGAGTGAGGGGACGGAACACTGAAGCTTTCTTT,CASSKARVRGRNTEAFF
medium-sized,TRBV12-3/TRBV12-4,.,TRBJ1-3,TGTGCCAGCAGGTTCGGACAGTACTCTGGAAACACCATATATTTT,CASRFGQYSGNTIYF
medium-sized,TRBV5-1,TRBD2,TRBJ2-1,TGCGCCAGCAGACCAGGGACTAGCGGGAACAATGAGCAGTTCTTC,CASRPGTSGNNEQFF
medium-sized,TRBV20-1,.,TRBJ2-7,TGCAGTGCTAGGCCTAGACTAGGGGGATACGAGCAGTACTTC,CSARPRLGGYEQYF
medium-sized,TRBV27,TRBD1,TRBJ2-1,TGTGCCAGCAGTGCGACAGGGGGCCGGAATGAGCAGTTCTTC,CASSATGGRNEQFF
medium-sized,TRBV7-8,TRBD1,TRBJ2-2,TGTGCCAGCAGCTTTGGGGACAGGGGGCGATCCGGGGAGCTGTTTTTT,CASSFGDRGRSGELFF
medium-sized,TRBV5-4,.,TRBJ1-2,TGTGCCAGCAGCTTGGGCGGACCGACCAACTATGGCTACACCTTC,CASSLGGPTNYGYTF
medium-sized,TRBV7-2,.,TRBJ2-1,TGTGCCAGCAGCTTTTATCGGGGGCAGGGTGAGCAGTTCTTC,CASSFYRGQGEQFF
medium-sized,TRBV6-5,.,TRBJ2-3,TGTGCCAGCAGTTACGCCAGGGGTCCCGATACGCAGTATTTT,CASSYARGPDTQYF
medium-sized,TRBV20-1,.,TRBJ2-1,TGCAGTGCTCTACTAGTCTACAATGAGCAGTTCTTC,CSALLVYNEQFF